This T cell receptor (beta chain) was identified in a study of human versus mouse CDR3 diversity and MHC coevolution. Only in-frame clones appear in the TCRdb table, and some are missing; sequencing was by immunoSEQ multiplex PCR. The data hold roughly 80,000 clones, with 85% to 95% observed a single time. The CDR3 covers 14 residues. Per germline, CDR1 MNHNS and CDR2 SASEGT. Trimming took 10 bases from V and 2 from J, leaving 15 bases between them. The TCR comes from a person aged 25 to 75 in good health. The specimen sequenced was naive CD4+ T cells from blood. Subset given: CD45RO-negative CD62L-positive naive CD4 T cells. This chain uses TRBV6-1 with TRBJ1-3; D gene ambiguous. CDR3 loop: CAIAIGVTGNTIYF. DNA for the CDR3: TGTGCCATAGCTATTGGAGTAACTGGAAACACCATATATTTT.